These 3 T cell receptor beta chains were sequenced from one sample in a study of monozygotic twins with inflammatory bowel disease. From the 5' RACE reads, TCRdb lists one entry per CDR3 protein and no DNA. The repertoire table contains fewer than 350,000 distinct CDR3 sequences. Sequences were obtained from blood. All receptors come from a human donor with ulcerative colitis or Crohn's disease, or a healthy co-twin of an affected twin (not recorded which).

The rearrangement links TRBV5-1 to TRBJ2-7. The length of the CDR3 is 13 residues. The germline V gene has CDR1 SGHRS and CDR2 YFSETQ. CDR3 in amino acids: CASSLASNYEQYF. The full variable domain, in which reference TRBV5-1 and TRBJ2-7 provide the parts outside the CDR3, is KAGVTQTPRYLIKTRGQQVTLSCSPISGHRSVSWYQQTPGQGLQFLFEYFSETQRNKGNFPGRFSGRQFSNSRSEMNVSTLELGDSALYLCASSLASNYEQYFGPGTRLTVT.

The chain couples TRBV7-9 to TRBJ1-3. Germline V CDR1 and CDR2: SEHNR, FQNEAQ (reference sequence). This CDR3 has 13 amino acids. The CDR3 loop reads CASSAGTNPPLYF.

The J gene is TRBJ1-3, the V gene TRBV27. CDR3 size: 14 residues. Germline-derived CDR1 and CDR2 are MNHEY and SMNVEV (reference sequence). The CDR3: CASSGGGSGNTIYF.